These T cell receptor beta chains were read from a single sample in a study of low-dose radiotherapy and immunotherapy resistance in tumors. TCRdb called the reads again in MiXCR, with one record for every CDR3 protein. The profile covers 70,000 to 95,000 distinct CDR3 sequences, with over 15% appearing a single time and 2.5% to 3.5% taken by the ten largest. The sample here was PBMCs, taken before treatment. These receptors came from a male donor with prostate cancer. Each CDR3 is given with its conserved first and last residue. D genes are given only for firm matches. Some rows mark clone size as missing; the rest say once, few, many or name a class of expanded clone.

j_call: TRBJ2-7; clone_size: few; d_call: .; v_call: TRBV20-1; cdr3_aa: CSARVQVGGGNYEQYF; cdr3_nt: TGCAGTGCTAGAGTGCAGGTTGGAGGAGGTAACTACGAGCAGTACTTC
j_call: TRBJ1-1; clone_size: many; d_call: .; v_call: TRBV12-3/TRBV12-4; cdr3_aa: CASSPQGGGTEAFF; cdr3_nt: TGTGCCAGCAGTCCCCAGGGAGGGGGCACTGAAGCTTTCTTT
j_call: TRBJ1-3; clone_size: many; d_call: .; v_call: TRBV11-2; cdr3_aa: CASSWAGNTIYF; cdr3_nt: TGTGCCAGCAGCTGGGCTGGAAACACCATATATTTT
j_call: TRBJ2-1; clone_size: many; d_call: .; v_call: TRBV19; cdr3_aa: CASSSYNEQFF; cdr3_nt: TGTGCCAGCAGTTCGTACAATGAGCAGTTCTTC
j_call: TRBJ2-3; clone_size: many; d_call: .; v_call: TRBV6-6; cdr3_aa: CASSPSTDTQYF; cdr3_nt: TGTGCCAGCAGCCCCAGCACAGATACGCAGTATTTT
j_call: TRBJ2-1; clone_size: many; d_call: TRBD2; v_call: TRBV12-3/TRBV12-4; cdr3_aa: CASSFVARLAGGPVEQFF; cdr3_nt: TGTGCCAGCAGTTTCGTGGCCCGACTAGCGGGGGGGCCGGTTGAGCAGTTCTTC
j_call: TRBJ2-7; clone_size: many; d_call: .; v_call: TRBV14; cdr3_aa: CASSQEDSYEQYF; cdr3_nt: TGTGCCAGCAGCCAAGAGGACAGCTACGAGCAGTACTTC
j_call: TRBJ2-5; clone_size: .; d_call: .; v_call: TRBV3-1; cdr3_aa: CASSTRASEETQYF; cdr3_nt: TGTGCCAGCAGCACCCGGGCTAGCGAAGAGACCCAGTACTTC
j_call: TRBJ2-1; clone_size: many; d_call: TRBD2; v_call: TRBV12-3/TRBV12-4; cdr3_aa: CASSPYWRGDYNEQFF; cdr3_nt: TGTGCCAGCAGTCCCTACTGGCGGGGGGATTACAATGAGCAGTTCTTC
j_call: TRBJ1-1; clone_size: many; d_call: .; v_call: TRBV6-5; cdr3_aa: CASRVRVGTEAFF; cdr3_nt: TGTGCCAGCAGAGTCAGGGTGGGGACTGAAGCTTTCTTT
j_call: TRBJ2-5; clone_size: many; d_call: .; v_call: TRBV2; cdr3_aa: CASSPGKTQYF; cdr3_nt: TGTGCCAGCAGTCCGGGGAAGACCCAGTACTTC
j_call: TRBJ2-7; clone_size: .; d_call: .; v_call: TRBV11-2; cdr3_aa: CASMGSARRQGGPTYEQYF; cdr3_nt: TGTGCCAGCATGGGGTCCGCCAGAAGGCAGGGGGGACCTACCTACGAGCAGTACTTC
j_call: TRBJ2-1; clone_size: many; d_call: .; v_call: TRBV7-2; cdr3_aa: CASSLASDNEQFF; cdr3_nt: TGTGCCAGCAGCTTAGCCTCCGACAATGAGCAGTTCTTC
j_call: TRBJ1-1; clone_size: many; d_call: TRBD1; v_call: TRBV5-1; cdr3_aa: CASSFGPGQGGGTEAFF; cdr3_nt: TGCGCCAGCAGCTTCGGACCGGGACAGGGGGGGGGGACTGAAGCTTTCTTT
j_call: TRBJ1-6; clone_size: few; d_call: .; v_call: TRBV12-3/TRBV12-4; cdr3_aa: CASSIRLDNSPLHF; cdr3_nt: TGTGCCAGCAGCATCAGGCTAGATAATTCACCCCTCCACTTT
j_call: TRBJ2-2; clone_size: many; d_call: TRBD2; v_call: TRBV6-5; cdr3_aa: CASSRGTSGASTGELFF; cdr3_nt: TGTGCCAGCAGCCGTGGGACTAGCGGGGCGAGCACCGGGGAGCTGTTTTTT
j_call: TRBJ2-7; clone_size: many; d_call: .; v_call: TRBV12-3/TRBV12-4; cdr3_aa: CASSGDQREQYF; cdr3_nt: TGTGCCAGCAGCGGGGACCAACGAGAGCAGTACTTC